The 16 T cell receptor beta chains listed next were all sequenced from one sample in a study of CD8+ T cells in alopecia areata. RNA, once extracted, was reverse transcribed into cDNA for use as the sequencing template. TCRdb's copy holds only in-frame clones and misses some; the assay was immunoSEQ multiplex PCR. This sample yields about 92,000 clones, of which about 40% are seen a single time; roughly a sixth belongs to the top ten. The treatment: oral pan-JAK inhibitor, 5-10 mg twice daily. This specimen was CD8+ T cells sorted from blood, taken at week 24, from a patient treated with tofacitinib. The receptor set was obtained from a human donor with alopecia areata.

The chain has TRBV4-1 and TRBJ2-2; D call uncertain. This CDR3 spans 14 amino acids. Trimming took off 2 bases at V and 4 bases at J, with 8 bases between the two ends. Germline loops: CDR1 MGHRA, CDR2 YSYEKL. The CDR3 loop is CASSQRGVTGELFF. The CDR3 nucleotides read TGCGCCAGCAGCCAACGCGGCGTCACCGGGGAGCTGTTTTTT.

CDR3 nucleotide sequence: TGTGCCTGGAGTGTAAGGGGGTCCGGCGAGCAGTACTTC. Amino acids: CAWSVRGSGEQYF. The chain joins TRBV30 to TRBJ2-7; perhaps TRBD1 as D (6 bases). Per germline, CDR1 GTSNPN and CDR2 SVGIG (reference sequence). This CDR3 spans 13 amino acids. Trimming took off 0 bases at V and 6 bases at J, with 12 bases between the two ends.

This rearrangement joins TRBV9 to TRBJ2-7, with D maybe TRBD2 (5 bases). V gave up 0 bases and J gave up 6 bases, with 10 bases separating them. The CDR3 is 13 residues long. Germline CDR1 SGDLS, CDR2 YYNGEE. CDR3 protein: CASSVDGVGEQYF. As DNA, the CDR3 is TGTGCCAGCAGCGTAGACGGGGTCGGCGAGCAGTACTTC.

The chain links TRBV4-1 to TRBJ1-2; D not certain. This CDR3 comprises 15 residues. The V gene's germline CDR1 is MGHRA and CDR2 YSYEKL. Trimming left V 2 bases short and J 1 base short, with 11 bases between. CDR3 residues: CASSQFPGVNYGYTF. In nucleotides, the CDR3 is TGCGCCAGCAGCCAATTCCCAGGAGTTAACTATGGCTACACCTTC.

The V gene is TRBV29-1, the J gene TRBJ1-4, with a weak D call TRBD1 (5 bases). The CDR3 totals 13 residues. The V gene lost 5 bases and the J gene lost 8 bases, with 15 bases spanning the gap. Germline V gene data show CDR1 as SQVTM and CDR2 as ANQGSEA. The chain's CDR3 is CSVLGRGGEKLFF. The CDR3 DNA reads as TGCAGCGTTCTGGGACGGGGCGGAGAAAAACTGTTTTTT.

The CDR3 spells CASSLRGGWNTIYF. The CDR3 bases are TGTGCCAGCAGTTTGCGGGGGGGTTGGAACACCATATATTTT. The genes are TRBV27 and TRBJ1-3, with a weak D call TRBD1 (5 bases). The V end was cut by 3 bases, the J end by 7 bases, with 13 bases between. Germline V gene lookup returns CDR1 MNHEY and CDR2 SMNVEV (reference sequence). This CDR3 has 14 residues.

This chain links TRBV29-1 with TRBJ2-2; D is undetermined. The CDR3 contains 13 residues. The germline V and J ends were trimmed by 4 bases and 0 bases, with 6 bases remaining between them. Germline-derived CDR1 and CDR2 are SQVTM and ANQGSEA. The CDR3 DNA reads TGCAGCGTTGGGCGGCCGAACACCGGGGAGCTGTTTTTT. Protein product: CSVGRPNTGELFF.

The chain recombines TRBV7-6 with TRBJ2-2; D gene unclear. The CDR3 totals 15 residues. Germline-derived CDR1 and CDR2 are SGHVS and FNYEAQ. The ends were cut back, 1 base at V and 1 base at J, with 7 bases in the middle. In DNA, the CDR3 is TGTGCCAGCAGCTTAGATATGGAGAACACCGGGGAGCTGTTTTTT. Its translation is CASSLDMENTGELFF.

V gene TRBV6-5 combines with J gene TRBJ2-7, with D possibly being TRBD2 (5 bases). V was trimmed by 7 bases and J by 3 bases, leaving 13 bases between them. The CDR3 is 13 amino acids. Germline V gene sequence: CDR1 MNHEY, CDR2 SVGAGI. CDR3 bases: TGTGCCAGCACCCGGCCCGGGGACTACGAGCAGTACTTC. This codes for CASTRPGDYEQYF.

The V call is TRBV19, the J call TRBJ1-1; tentatively, D is TRBD1 (5 bases). The CDR3 extends over 10 amino acids. The V gene's germline CDR1 is LNHDA and CDR2 SQIVND (reference sequence). Trimming cost V 11 bases and J 1 base, with 5 bases left between them. DNA for the CDR3: TGTGCCGGGGGGAACACTGAAGCTTTCTTT. Translated: CAGGNTEAFF. Supplemented by reference TRBV19 and TRBJ1-1, the full variable domain reads DGGITQSPKYLFRKEGQNVTLSCEQNLNHDAMYWYRQDPGQGLRLIYYSQIVNDFQKGDIAEGYSVSREKKESFPLTVTSAQKNPTAFYLCAGGNTEAFFGQGTRLTVV.

This clone has only one observation. J is TRBJ1-6 and V is TRBV15; D might be TRBD1 (5 bases). V shed 3 bases and J shed 7 bases, with 7 bases lying between them. This CDR3 has 13 residues. Germline V gene data show CDR1 as LNHNV and CDR2 as YYDKDF (reference sequence). The CDR3 region is CATSSRGNSPLHF. The CDR3 bases are TGTGCCACCAGCAGCCGGGGGAATTCACCCCTCCACTTT.

This chain joins TRBV30 and TRBJ1-1; D possibly corresponds to TRBD1 (5 bases). Trimming pared 5 bases from V and 4 bases from J, leaving 14 bases between. The germline CDR1 and CDR2 sequences are GTSNPN and SVGIG (reference sequence). There are 13 residues in the CDR3. CDR3 coding DNA: TGTGCCTGGTGTCGGGAGGGGACCACTGAAGCTTTCTTT. This sequence encodes CAWCREGTTEAFF.

This clone has only a few counts. The chain recombines TRBV7-9 with TRBJ1-5, with D possibly matching TRBD1 (5 bases). This CDR3 comprises 12 residues. Germline-derived CDR1 and CDR2 are SEHNR and FQNEAQ (reference sequence). Deletions cut 3 bases from V and 6 bases from J, with 6 bases between. CDR3 nucleotides: TGTGCCAGCAGCTTGGGGACTCAGCCCCAGCATTTT. This codes for CASSLGTQPQHF.

This clone appeared once. The chain recombines TRBV30 with TRBJ1-5; tentatively, D is TRBD1 (5 bases). The CDR3 has 13 residues. V was clipped by 2 bases and J by 2 bases, with 7 bases between them. Per the germline V gene, CDR1 is GTSNPN and CDR2 is SVGIG (reference sequence). CDR3 bases: TGTGCCTGGAGTTGGGGGGGCAATCAGCCCCAGCATTTT. The encoded protein is CAWSWGGNQPQHF.

This chain uses TRBV9 with TRBJ2-7; D gene uncertain. Germline V lookup: CDR1 SGDLS, CDR2 YYNGEE. V lost 0 bases and J 0 bases, leaving 10 bases between the germline ends. There are 15 residues in the CDR3. CDR3 amino acids: CASSVGAQSSYEQYF. For the CDR3, the DNA is TGTGCCAGCAGCGTAGGCGCTCAGAGCTCCTACGAGCAGTACTTC. The entire variable domain, with the rest obtained from reference TRBV9 and TRBJ2-7, is as follows: DSGVTQTPKHLITATGQRVTLRCSPRSGDLSVYWYQQSLDQGLQFLIQYYNGEERAKGNILERFSAQQFPDLHSELNLSSLELGDSALYFCASSVGAQSSYEQYFGPGTRLTVT.

The rearrangement joins TRBV2 to TRBJ2-7, with a weak D call TRBD2 (7 bases). Trimming cost V 7 bases and J 0 bases, with 10 bases left between them. CDR1 is SNHLY and CDR2 is FYNNEI in the germline V gene. The CDR3 is 13 residues long. Here the CDR3 reads CASKGGSSYEQYF. The CDR3 DNA sequence: TGTGCCAGCAAGGGGGGGAGCTCCTACGAGCAGTACTTC.